What follows are 22 T cell receptor beta chains derived from one specimen sequenced in a study of T cell responses to AZD1222 COVID-19 vaccine. Data came from immunoSEQ multiplex PCR; TCRdb stores just in-frame clones and leaves some out. The sample contains 150,000 to 200,000 clones, around 87% of which appear only once. Sequences were derived from peripheral blood, sampled on day 0 of MenACWY control vaccination. These receptors came from an adult in good health.

The chain couples TRBV7-9 to TRBJ2-6; D ambiguous. CDR3 length equals 13 residues. The V end lost 5 bases, the J end lost 0 bases, and 2 bases lay between the germline ends. In germline, CDR1 is SEHNR, CDR2 FQNEAQ (reference sequence). CDR3 DNA sequence: TGTGCCAGCAGCCACTCTGGGGCCAACGTCCTGACTTTC. Its translation is CASSHSGANVLTF.

The chain carries TRBV7-9 and TRBJ2-7; D may be TRBD2 (6 bases). Germline V gene data show CDR1 as SEHNR and CDR2 as FQNEAQ (reference sequence). The V end was cut by 5 bases, the J end by 0 bases, with 14 bases between. The CDR3 spans 15 residues. CDR3: CASSHGGTSSYEQYF. CDR3 DNA sequence: TGTGCCAGCAGCCATGGCGGGACGAGCTCCTACGAGCAGTACTTC. The whole variable domain, remainder taken from reference TRBV7-9 and TRBJ2-7, is DTGVSQNPRHKITKRGQNVTFRCDPISEHNRLYWYRQTLGQGPEFLTYFQNEAQLEKSRLLSDRFSAERPKGSFSTLEIQRTEQGDSAMYLCASSHGGTSSYEQYFGPGTRLTVT.

The chain uses TRBV7-3 and TRBJ2-5; TRBD1 or TRBD2 may be the D gene (5 bases each). Germline values: CDR1 SGHTA, CDR2 FQGTGA. CDR3 length: 14 amino acids. V lost 2 bases to trimming and J lost 4 bases, with 11 bases between them. As DNA, the CDR3 is TGTGCCAGCAGCTTAGGGGGATCGGGAGAGACCCAGTACTTC. Amino acid sequence: CASSLGGSGETQYF.

V is TRBV3-1 (or the pseudogene TRBV3-2) and J is TRBJ1-1; D call uncertain. This CDR3 is built from 14 residues. The V gene lost 4 bases and the J gene lost 4 bases, with 13 bases spanning the gap. Looked up from germline, CDR1 is LGHDT and CDR2 is YNNKEL (reference sequence). The DNA for the CDR3 is TGTGCCAGCAGCCCCGTGGGCTTGGGCACTGAAGCTTTCTTT. Protein product: CASSPVGLGTEAFF.

This clone was detected once. V gene TRBV11-2 combines with J gene TRBJ1-1, with a tentative D call TRBD1 (6 bases). V was pared by 3 bases and J by 2 bases, with 13 bases between. The length of the CDR3 is 15 residues. From germline, CDR1 is SGHAT and CDR2 FQNNGV. In DNA form, the CDR3 reads TGTGCCAGCAGCTTTCGTCCACAGGGAAACACTGAAGCTTTCTTT. This translates into CASSFRPQGNTEAFF.

The chain links TRBV29-1 to TRBJ1-2, with D perhaps TRBD1 (5 bases). Germline V gene sequence: CDR1 SQVTM, CDR2 ANQGSEA. V gave up 6 bases and J gave up 3 bases, with 17 bases separating them. The CDR3 is 14 residues long. CDR3: CSVAPLWGDYGYTF. The CDR3 DNA follows: TGCAGCGTGGCCCCATTGTGGGGCGACTATGGCTACACCTTC.

This chain uses TRBV6-4 with TRBJ1-2; 12 nucleotides agree with TRBD1. V dropped 3 bases and J dropped 9; count of bases not matched to a gene: 5. The CDR3 spans 14 residues. The germline V gene has CDR1 MRHNA and CDR2 SNTAGT. The CDR3 loop reads CASSEGQGAMSYTF. The CDR3 coding sequence is TGTGCCAGCAGTGAGGGACAGGGGGCGATGAGCTACACCTTC.

The V and J genes are TRBV18 and TRBJ2-7, with D perhaps TRBD2 (5 bases). Trimming removed 6 bases at V and 2 bases at J, with 17 bases between. The CDR3 is made up of 15 amino acids. From germline, CDR1 is KGHSH and CDR2 LQKENI. In nucleotides, the CDR3 is TGTGCCAGCTCCACGGGGAGCCCTCTCCCCTACGAGCAGTACTTC. This sequence encodes CASSTGSPLPYEQYF.

The V and J genes are TRBV15 and TRBJ1-2; 7 bases fit TRBD1. CDR3 length: 14 amino acids. Germline V CDR1 and CDR2: LNHNV, YYDKDF (reference sequence). Trimming removed 9 bases from V and 4 bases from J; junction bases left unmatched: 11. The CDR3 nucleotides read TGTGCCACGACGGATTCGACAGGGCTCTATGGCTACACCTTC. Translated, it gives CATTDSTGLYGYTF.

The V call is TRBV20-1, the J call TRBJ2-3; 7 bases fit TRBD2. Trimming cost V 3 bases and J 0 bases; bases outside gene matches: 6. Germline CDR1 DFQATT, CDR2 SNEGSKA (reference sequence). CDR3 length equals 15 residues. The CDR3 DNA follows: TGCAGTGCTAGTAGCGGGTTAACTAGCACAGATACGCAGTATTTT. It specifies CSASSGLTSTDTQYF.

The chain links TRBV30 to TRBJ2-7; D uncertain. Germline assignment: CDR1 GTSNPN and CDR2 SVGIG (reference sequence). This CDR3 is 10 amino acids long. Trimming removed 2 bases from V and 4 bases from J, with 3 bases in between. This CDR3 is CAWSKYEQYF. The DNA of the CDR3 is TGTGCCTGGAGTAAGTACGAGCAGTACTTC.

The V and J genes are TRBV30 and TRBJ1-5, with TRBD1 identical over 8 bases. This CDR3 region has 18 residues. CDR1 is GTSNPN, CDR2 SVGIG, per germline (reference sequence). The ends lost 0 bases at V and 2 bases at J; junction bases unmatched: 12. The CDR3 loop is CAWSVIGTGPLGNQPQHF. CDR3 bases: TGTGCCTGGAGTGTCATCGGGACAGGCCCTTTGGGCAATCAGCCCCAGCATTTT. The full variable domain, its missing parts supplied by reference TRBV30 and TRBJ1-5, is SQTIHQWPATLVQPVGSPLSLECTVEGTSNPNLYWYRQAAGRGLQLLFYSVGIGQISSEVPQNLSASRPQDRQFILSSKKLLLSDSGFYLCAWSVIGTGPLGNQPQHFGDGTRLSIL.

This clone was seen a handful of times. This sequence joins TRBV5-4 and TRBJ2-3; tentative D call: TRBD1 (5 bases). V lost 4 bases to trimming and J lost 5 bases, with 17 bases between them. CDR3 length equals 15 residues. Per germline, CDR1 SGHNT and CDR2 YYREEE (reference sequence). As DNA, the CDR3 is TGTGCCAGCAGCAACCTAGGGGTCTACCTAGATACGCAGTATTTT. Residues: CASSNLGVYLDTQYF.

J is TRBJ2-5 and V is TRBV20-1, with D possibly matching TRBD1 (6 bases). V dropped 3 bases and J dropped 4 bases, with 9 bases sitting between them. The CDR3 contains 12 residues. CDR1 DFQATT and CDR2 SNEGSKA come from the germline V gene (reference sequence). As DNA, the CDR3 is TGCAGTGCTAGTCGGGACATAGAGACCCAGTACTTC. The encoded protein is CSASRDIETQYF.

The chain couples TRBV7-6 to TRBJ2-5; 8 bases are shared with TRBD1. There are 14 residues in the CDR3. Per the germline V gene, CDR1 is SGHVS and CDR2 is FNYEAQ. V lost 3 bases and J lost 4; bases outside the gene matches: 4. The CDR3 reads CASSFGQGRETQYF. The CDR3 nucleotides are TGTGCCAGCAGCTTTGGACAGGGACGAGAGACCCAGTACTTC. Combining the CDR3 with reference TRBV7-6 and TRBJ2-5 gives the whole variable domain GAGVSQSPRYKVTKRGQDVALRCDPISGHVSLYWYRQALGQGPEFLTYFNYEAQQDKSGLPNDRFSAERPEGSISTLTIQRTEQRDSAMYRCASSFGQGRETQYFGPGTRLLVL.

The V call is TRBV10-3, the J call TRBJ1-2; 7 bases agree with TRBD1. With 2 bases clipped from V and 6 bases from J, the junction kept 3 bases outside the gene matches. CDR1 and CDR2 (germline): ENHRY, SYGVKD. This CDR3 is 13 amino acids long. CDR3 nucleotides: TGTGCCATCAGTGAGGACAGGGTCCATGGCTACACCTTC. This codes for CAISEDRVHGYTF.

The chain is built from TRBV5-1 and TRBJ1-5; D possibly corresponds to TRBD1 (5 bases). V was shortened by 4 bases and J by 0 bases, with 11 bases between the two germline ends. There are 15 residues in the CDR3. Germline V CDR1 and CDR2: SGHRS, YFSETQ. CDR3 region: CASSAGLDSNQPQHF. CDR3 in DNA: TGCGCCAGCAGCGCGGGACTGGATAGCAATCAGCCCCAGCATTTT.

The rearrangement joins TRBV7-9 to TRBJ2-2; perhaps TRBD2 as D (6 bases). The ends were cut back, 5 bases at V and 0 bases at J, with 19 bases in the middle. The CDR3 loop spans 18 amino acids. The germline V gene has CDR1 SEHNR and CDR2 FQNEAQ (reference sequence). CDR3 sequence: CASSPNRGSGTNTGELFF. The CDR3 DNA sequence: TGTGCCAGCAGCCCCAATAGAGGTAGCGGAACGAACACCGGGGAGCTGTTTTTT.

This chain uses TRBV19 with TRBJ1-5; no definite D call. V was cut by 5 bases and J by 9 bases, with 14 bases left in between. This CDR3 spans 13 amino acids. The germline V gene has CDR1 LNHDA and CDR2 SQIVND (reference sequence). In nucleotides, the CDR3 is TGTGCCAGTAGTGAAACACCGATTATGCCCCAGCATTTT. Translation gives CASSETPIMPQHF.

In the case of this clone: Other DNA sequences in the same sample also yield this CDR3. This chain connects TRBV3-1 (or the pseudogene TRBV3-2) to TRBJ2-7; weak D call: TRBD1 (6 bases). Germline V CDR1 and CDR2: LGHDT, YNNKEL (reference sequence). V shed 3 bases and J shed 4 bases, with 10 bases lying between them. The CDR3 extends over 13 amino acids. CDR3 amino acids: CASSHGQPYEQYF. The CDR3, as DNA: TGTGCCAGCAGCCACGGACAGCCATACGAGCAGTACTTC.

This clone occurred once. J is TRBJ2-1 and V is TRBV10-3; TRBD2 agrees at 9 bases. Germline trimming cut 4 bases from V and 7 bases from J; bases unmatched to any gene: 5. Germline CDR1 reads ENHRY; CDR2 reads SYGVKD. The CDR3 has 14 residues. The CDR3 nucleotides read TGTGCCATCAGTGTCAGCGGGGGGACGAATGAGCAGTTCTTC. As protein: CAISVSGGTNEQFF.

CDR3 sequence: CAWTRQLTSTDTQYF. The CDR3 coding sequence is TGTGCCTGGACTCGACAGCTAACTAGCACAGATACGCAGTATTTT. The chain employs TRBV30 and TRBJ2-3; TRBD1 might be the D (5 bases). The CDR3 runs 15 residues. The V end was cut by 4 bases, the J end by 0 bases, with 14 bases between. Germline assignment: CDR1 GTSNPN and CDR2 SVGIG (reference sequence).